In this sample, the clone carrying this T cell receptor beta chain turned up a few times. Individual cDNA molecules received unique molecular identifiers in the library. TCRdb re-called the RACE reads with MiXCR, one entry per CDR3 protein. The profile covers nearly 350,000 distinct CDR3 sequences, with 5.5% to 8% appearing a single time and 7.5% to 9% taken by the ten largest. This specimen belongs to a study of human T cells and chemical hapten exposure. The CDR3 is 15 amino acids. Germline V CDR1 and CDR2: DFQATT, SNEGSKA (reference sequence). Trimming removed 1 base at V and 4 bases at J, with 16 bases between. Time point of the sample: patch test 1, 2 weeks after DPC sensitization. Noted treatment: therapeutic diphenylcyclopropenone sensitization with weekly scalp DPC.

Sequenced material: whole blood, taken in connection with sensitization to the hapten diphenylcyclopropenone (DPC). This clonotype was obtained from a woman aged 18-29 years with alopecia areata. Some clones in this sample may be carry-over from other donors' samples. This chain links TRBV20-1 with TRBJ1-1, with TRBD1 as a possible D gene (5 bases). CDR3 amino acids: CSARVLNGGSTEAFF. CDR3 DNA sequence: TGCAGTGCTAGAGTCTTAAACGGGGGAAGCACTGAAGCTTTCTTT.